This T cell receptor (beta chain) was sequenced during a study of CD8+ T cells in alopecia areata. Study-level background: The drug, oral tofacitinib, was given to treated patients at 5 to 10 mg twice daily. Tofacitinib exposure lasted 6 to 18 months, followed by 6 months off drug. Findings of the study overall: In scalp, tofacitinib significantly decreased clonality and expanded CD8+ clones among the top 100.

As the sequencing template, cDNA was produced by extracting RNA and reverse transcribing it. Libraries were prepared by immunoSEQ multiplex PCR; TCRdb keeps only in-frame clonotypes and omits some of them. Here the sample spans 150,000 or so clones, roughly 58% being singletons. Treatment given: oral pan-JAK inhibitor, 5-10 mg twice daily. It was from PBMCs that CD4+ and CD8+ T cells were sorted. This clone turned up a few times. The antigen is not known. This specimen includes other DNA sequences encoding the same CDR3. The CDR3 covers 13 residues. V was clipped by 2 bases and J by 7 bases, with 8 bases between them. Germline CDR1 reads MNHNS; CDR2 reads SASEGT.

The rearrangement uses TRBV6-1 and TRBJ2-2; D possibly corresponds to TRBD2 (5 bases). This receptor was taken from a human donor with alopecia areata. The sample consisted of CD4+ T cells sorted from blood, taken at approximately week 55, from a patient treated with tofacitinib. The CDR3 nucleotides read TGTGCCAGCAGTGAACTAGCTAGCGGGGAGCTGTTTTTT. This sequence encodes CASSELASGELFF.